This T cell receptor beta chain was found in a study of cytotoxic CD8 clonotypes in ibrutinib-treated CLL. At the level of the study: By median around 74 months, roughly 12 had progressed and some 14 stayed remitted; responses had been 2 complete and roughly 24 partial. Points from the study as a whole: Clonality increased with ibrutinib response but returned toward baseline at progression. Clonality correlated strongly with circulating CD8+ T cells and exceeded age-matched healthy donors at baseline.

J gave up 4 bases and V 5 bases, and 6 bases lay outside the gene matches. The CDR3 extends over 16 amino acids. The germline V gene encodes CDR1 SGHTA and CDR2 FQGTGA. For this clone: Its target is not known.

Some clones are missing from TCRdb's copy, which holds only in-frame ones; the method was immunoSEQ multiplex PCR. The sample contains approximately 210,000 clones, 72% of which appear only once. Sample: PBMCs, taken after 24 months of ibrutinib treatment. This clonotype was sampled from a human donor with chronic lymphocytic leukemia. This chain links TRBV7-3 with TRBJ2-5; 14 nucleotides line up with TRBD2. The CDR3 DNA sequence: TGTGCCAGCAGCAAGACTAGCGGGAGGGCCCGAGAGACCCAGTACTTC. It codes for CASSKTSGRARETQYF. Full variable domain (missing parts from reference TRBV7-3 and TRBJ2-5): GAGVSQTPSNKVTEKGKYVELRCDPISGHTALYWYRQSLGQGPEFLIYFQGTGAADDSGLPNDRFFAVRPEGSVSTLKIQRTERGDSAVYLCASSKTSGRARETQYFGPGTRLLVL.